This T cell receptor beta chain is drawn from a study of blood T cells in healthy people across ages. The authors ran a second PCR of roughly 6 to 12 cycles using a sample-barcoded 5' primer and a J-beta primer mix. From the 5' RACE reads, TCRdb called clonotypes with MiXCR, one entry per CDR3 protein. The sample lists about 760,000 distinct CDR3 sequences; more than 55% were seen once. The study, taken as a whole, reports: Naive T cell percentage and TCR beta diversity correlated strongly.

Donors ranged from 6 to 90 years old and were healthy Caucasians in Russia. Each donor supplied roughly 9.1 milliliters of peripheral blood. Per-sample yields of isolated PBMCs were at least 6 million. About this clonotype itself: The antigen remains undetermined.

The CDR3 is 15 amino acids. Trimming took off 4 bases at V and 4 bases at J, with 18 bases between the two ends. Germline lookup yields CDR1 SGHNT and CDR2 YYREEE (reference sequence). V is TRBV5-4 and J is TRBJ2-7; D is perhaps TRBD2 (6 bases). The source of this sequence is a middle-aged man in good health. Sequenced input: blood. Written as DNA, the CDR3 is TGTGCCAGCAGCCCGGCCACGGGAGTAGAGTACGAGCAGTACTTC. This sequence encodes CASSPATGVEYEQYF.